This T cell receptor (beta chain) came from a study of technical replicates of blood from several donors. This CDR3 is built from 14 residues. Per the germline V gene, CDR1 is SNHLY and CDR2 is FYNNEI. The V end lost 4 bases, the J end lost 0 bases, and 10 bases lay between the germline ends. TCRdb's table, derived via immunoSEQ multiplex PCR, lists solely in-frame clones and lacks some. The sample has approximately 81,000 clones, nearly 97% seen once. This sequence joins TRBV2 and TRBJ2-7, with a weak D call TRBD2 (6 bases). Sequencing used T cells isolated from PBMCs. The sequence was collected from a human donor in good health. The CDR3 coding sequence is TGTGCCAGCAGTGCTGTCGGGAGCTCCTACGAGCAGTACTTC. It is translated as CASSAVGSSYEQYF.